Each of the 7 T cell receptor beta chains below was sequenced from the same sample in a study of early T cells in non-severe SARS-CoV-2 infection. TCRdb analysed the 5' RACE reads with MiXCR anew, one entry per CDR3 protein. Here the sample spans roughly 56,000 distinct CDR3 sequences, roughly 8.2% being singletons. The source material was whole blood. These receptor sequences come from an adult who was a healthcare worker with PCR-confirmed SARS-CoV-2 infection or an uninfected control (not recorded which).

The chain carries TRBV5-1 and TRBJ1-1; D gene ambiguous. Germline V gene data show CDR1 as SGHRS and CDR2 as YFSETQ. Trimming took 4 bases from V and 3 from J, leaving 10 bases between them. This CDR3 contains 13 residues. The CDR3 sequence is CASSRKMDTEAFF. Written as DNA, the CDR3 is TGCGCCAGCAGCCGAAAAATGGACACTGAAGCTTTCTTT.

This clonotype showed up just a few times. The chain recombines TRBV7-6 with TRBJ2-3; D is ambiguous. There are 15 residues in the CDR3. The V and J ends lost 5 bases and 1 base respectively, with 13 bases between them. Germline V gene lookup returns CDR1 SGHVS and CDR2 FNYEAQ. The CDR3 protein is CASSPVGGRTDTQYF. CDR3 DNA sequence: TGTGCCAGCAGCCCGGTGGGCGGACGCACAGATACGCAGTATTTT.

The chain has TRBV27 and TRBJ2-1, with TRBD1 identical over 7 bases. V shed 8 bases, J shed 8 bases, and the junction held 12 bases outside the gene matches. CDR3 length: 14 residues. The germline CDR1 and CDR2 sequences are MNHEY and SMNVEV (reference sequence). CDR3 sequence reads: CASQNRGPGDEQFF. DNA for the CDR3: TGTGCCAGCCAGAACAGGGGTCCTGGGGATGAGCAGTTCTTC.

This clonotype was seen repeatedly, ten times or more. This chain joins TRBV11-2 and TRBJ2-7; 9 bases are a match to TRBD2. CDR3 length: 16 residues. The V gene end was trimmed by 1 base and the J gene end by 4 bases; junction bases not matched to a gene: 8. The germline V gene has CDR1 SGHAT and CDR2 FQNNGV. CDR3: CASSLARTSEGYEQYF. The CDR3 nucleotides read TGTGCCAGCAGCTTAGCGCGGACTAGCGAAGGGTACGAGCAGTACTTC.

This rearrangement joins TRBV25-1 to TRBJ2-7; D unclear. This CDR3 contains 11 residues. Germline lookup yields CDR1 MGHDK and CDR2 SYGVNS. Trimming left V 4 bases short and J 6 bases short, with 7 bases between. CDR3 sequence (DNA): TGTGCCAGCAGTGGACTGATCGAGCAGTACTTC. This encodes CASSGLIEQYF.

J is TRBJ2-7 and V is TRBV29-1, with 10 bases matching TRBD1. Trimming took 4 bases from V and 6 from J; bases not matched to a gene: 9. The CDR3 is made up of 14 amino acids. Germline CDR1 reads SQVTM; CDR2 reads ANQGSEA. CDR3 loop: CSVGRRQGAGEQYF. The CDR3 nucleotides read TGCAGCGTTGGACGGCGACAGGGGGCTGGCGAGCAGTACTTC.

A few counts support this clonotype. The V gene is TRBV15, the J gene TRBJ2-3; a possible D gene is TRBD1 (5 bases). Germline assignment: CDR1 LNHNV and CDR2 YYDKDF (reference sequence). Trimming removed 2 bases at V and 0 bases at J, with 9 bases between. The CDR3 length is 15 residues. The CDR3 is CATSRSRQSTDTQYF. Written as DNA, the CDR3 is TGTGCCACCAGCAGATCCCGACAGAGCACAGATACGCAGTATTTT.